Below, 27 T cell receptor beta chains from the same sample are listed, as sequenced in a study of control samples from healthy donors and cancer patients. Produced via immunoSEQ multiplex PCR; TCRdb's table is partial and in-frame only. Seen here are approximately 150,000 clones, roughly 92% observed once, and the top ten hold less than 0.75%. Sequencing was done on a sample of blood. The receptors originated from a woman in her twenties or thirties in good health.

V gene TRBV6-5 combines with J gene TRBJ1-1; unclear D gene. V lost 0 bases, J lost 10 bases, and 9 bases lay in between. CDR3 size: 12 residues. CDR1 is MNHEY, CDR2 SVGAGI, per germline. CDR3 nucleotides: TGTGCCAGCAGTTACTCCGGCAAAGGAGCTTTCTTT. Residues: CASSYSGKGAFF.

The chain is built from TRBV11-2 and TRBJ1-1, with D hard to call. Germline CDR1 reads SGHAT; CDR2 reads FQNNGV. The CDR3 extends over 13 amino acids. The ends were cut back, 2 bases at V and 1 base at J, with 5 bases in the middle. The CDR3 here is CASSLNGNTEAFF. The CDR3 DNA reads as TGTGCCAGCAGCTTAAATGGGAACACTGAAGCTTTCTTT.

This rearrangement joins TRBV4-3 to TRBJ1-2, with 7 bases matching TRBD1. Germline trimming cut 0 bases from V and 4 bases from J; bases unmatched to any gene: 8. The CDR3 runs 16 residues. CDR1 and CDR2 (germline): LGHNA, YSLEER. For the CDR3, the DNA is TGCGCCAGCAGCCAAGATCTAGACAGGGTGGGCTATGGCTACACCTTC. Its translation is CASSQDLDRVGYGYTF.

This clone appeared a single time. The chain carries TRBV4-1 and TRBJ2-3; weak D call: TRBD2 (5 bases). Germline CDR1 is MGHRA and CDR2 is YSYEKL. CDR3 length equals 15 residues. With 0 bases removed from V and 4 bases from J, the gap between germline ends came to 11 bases. CDR3 DNA sequence: TGCGCCAGCAGCCAAGATACCGGGATCGCAGATACGCAGTATTTT. Translation gives CASSQDTGIADTQYF.

Notes on this clone: One junction end does not reproduce the germline sequence, and a read error may be involved. The gene calls are TRBV10-3 and TRBJ2-7; 12 positions match TRBD1. Germline assignment: CDR1 ENHRY and CDR2 SYGVKD. This CDR3 is built from 13 residues. CDR3 DNA: TGTGCCATCAGTGAACAAGGGACAGGGGGCCCTAACTTC. Residues: CAISEQGTGGPNF.

CDR3 nucleotide sequence: TGTGCCAGCAGCTGGAGGACAGGAAACTCCTACGAGCAGTACTTC. Amino acid sequence: CASSWRTGNSYEQYF. This chain uses TRBV5-6 with TRBJ2-7; 7 nucleotides agree with TRBD1. This CDR3 comprises 15 residues. Looked up from germline, CDR1 is SGHDT and CDR2 is YYEEEE. V was clipped by 3 bases and J by 0 bases; unmatched bases: 6.

CDR3 sequence (DNA): TGTGCCAGCAGTTTCGGGTGGAAGAGCACAGATACGCAGTATTTT. This sequence encodes CASSFGWKSTDTQYF. V gene TRBV27 combines with J gene TRBJ2-3, with D uncertain. Germline CDR1 is MNHEY and CDR2 is SMNVEV (reference sequence). V lost 3 bases and J lost 0, with 10 bases in between. The CDR3 spans 15 residues.

This clone appeared a single time. The V and J genes are TRBV28 and TRBJ2-2; possibly TRBD2 for D (6 bases). The CDR3 length is 15 residues. Deletions cut 2 bases from V and 6 bases from J, with 13 bases between. Germline assignment: CDR1 MDHEN and CDR2 SYDVKM. The DNA for the CDR3 is TGTGCCAGCAGTTTAGCGGGGTCCCGGGCCGGGGAGCTGTTTTTT. Amino acid sequence: CASSLAGSRAGELFF.

The chain combines TRBV11-2 with TRBJ2-7, with 7 bases identical to TRBD2. Germline-derived CDR1 and CDR2 are SGHAT and FQNNGV. The junction had 1 base not matched to a gene; V was cut back by 1 base and J by 1 base. CDR3 length: 14 amino acids. The CDR3, as DNA: TGTGCCAGCAGCTTAGGGGGACTATCCTACGAGCAGTACTTC. The encoded protein is CASSLGGLSYEQYF.

CDR3 sequence reads: CASSSVSGRSYEQYF. The DNA for the CDR3 is TGTGCCAGCAGCTCGGTTAGCGGGAGGTCCTACGAGCAGTACTTC. The chain combines TRBV7-9 with TRBJ2-7; 10 bases are a match to TRBD2. Germline CDR1 reads SEHNR; CDR2 reads FQNEAQ (reference sequence). The CDR3 covers 15 residues. Trimming took 4 bases from V and 1 from J; bases not matched to a gene: 4.

This rearrangement joins TRBV10-3 to TRBJ1-1, with 7 bases identical to TRBD1. Trimming cost V 2 bases and J 1 base; bases outside gene matches: 10. The CDR3 totals 17 residues. Germline V gene data show CDR1 as ENHRY and CDR2 as SYGVKD. CDR3 sequence reads: CAISETRQGLGNTEAFF. CDR3 coding DNA: TGTGCCATCAGTGAGACCAGACAGGGTTTAGGGAACACTGAAGCTTTCTTT.

The chain couples TRBV21-1 to TRBJ2-1. TRBV21-1 is a pseudogene. This CDR3 contains 13 residues. The CDR3 sequence: CASSNCWYNEQFF. For the CDR3, the DNA is TGTGCCAGCAGCAATTGCTGGTACAATGAGCAGTTCTTC.

This clone was seen a handful of times. The chain couples TRBV7-3 to TRBJ2-2; 10 bases match TRBD1. Germline V gene data show CDR1 as SGHTA and CDR2 as FQGTGA. Unmatched junction bases numbered 5, after V lost 4 bases and J lost 6 bases. The CDR3 spans 15 residues. CDR3: CASSSRTGGAGELFF. The CDR3 DNA reads TGTGCCAGCAGCTCCCGGACAGGGGGGGCCGGGGAGCTGTTTTTT.

The chain is built from TRBV28 and TRBJ1-6; no clear D. The CDR3 is made up of 15 amino acids. V was shortened by 4 bases and J by 4 bases, with 11 bases between the two germline ends. CDR1 and CDR2 (germline): MDHEN, SYDVKM. Written as DNA, the CDR3 is TGTGCCAGCAGTTATGGGCCGGATTATAATTCACCCCTCCACTTT. This sequence encodes CASSYGPDYNSPLHF.

The V call is TRBV28, the J call TRBJ2-7; a possible D gene is TRBD2 (5 bases). From germline, CDR1 is MDHEN and CDR2 SYDVKM. V lost 6 bases, J lost 2 bases, and 14 bases lay in between. This CDR3 comprises 14 residues. The CDR3 is CASSLQEAAYEQYF. For the CDR3, the DNA is TGTGCCAGCAGCCTCCAGGAGGCCGCCTACGAGCAGTACTTC.

This chain uses TRBV9 with TRBJ1-6; 7 nucleotides align to TRBD1. The trim removed 4 bases at V and 9 bases at J, leaving 4 bases unmatched. CDR1 and CDR2 from the germline V gene are SGDLS and YYNGEE. CDR3 length: 13 residues. This CDR3 reads CASSRTGVSPLHF. The CDR3 DNA reads TGTGCCAGCAGCAGAACAGGGGTTTCACCCCTCCACTTT.

The rearrangement links TRBV7-9 to TRBJ1-5; the D is unclear. The CDR3 length is 15 residues. The V gene lost 1 base and the J gene lost 2 bases, with 9 bases spanning the gap. Germline V CDR1 and CDR2: SEHNR, FQNEAQ (reference sequence). The CDR3 spells CASSLGPGGNQPQHF. The CDR3 nucleotides are TGTGCCAGCAGCTTAGGACCCGGGGGCAATCAGCCCCAGCATTTT. The full variable domain, its missing parts supplied by reference TRBV7-9 and TRBJ1-5, is DTGVSQNPRHKITKRGQNVTFRCDPISEHNRLYWYRQTLGQGPEFLTYFQNEAQLEKSRLLSDRFSAERPKGSFSTLEIQRTEQGDSAMYLCASSLGPGGNQPQHFGDGTRLSIL.

A single count supports this clone. The chain is built from TRBV10-2 and TRBJ1-2, with D hard to call. The V gene lost 0 bases and the J gene lost 1 base, with 12 bases spanning the gap. CDR3 length: 16 residues. From germline, CDR1 is WSHSY and CDR2 SAAADI. CDR3 sequence (DNA): TGCGCCAGCAGTGAGTCCGCGGGATTAATTAACTATGGCTACACCTTC. It translates to CASSESAGLINYGYTF.

The chain joins TRBV5-6 to TRBJ1-3, with D possibly TRBD1 on 5 matching bases. Trimming removed 2 bases from V and 2 bases from J, with 8 bases in between. Per the germline V gene, CDR1 is SGHDT and CDR2 is YYEEEE. There are 14 residues in the CDR3. The DNA of the CDR3 is TGTGCCAGCAGCTTTTTAGGGGCTGGAAACACCATATATTTT. Its translation: CASSFLGAGNTIYF. The full variable domain, in which reference TRBV5-6 and TRBJ1-3 provide the parts outside the CDR3, is DAGVTQSPTHLIKTRGQQVTLRCSPKSGHDTVSWYQQALGQGPQFIFQYYEEEERQRGNFPDRFSGHQFPNYSSELNVNALLLGDSALYLCASSFLGAGNTIYFGEGSWLTVV.

This clone appeared once. This rearrangement joins TRBV4-1 to TRBJ2-7; D remains unclear. V lost 1 base and J lost 0, with 7 bases in between. CDR1 and CDR2 (germline): MGHRA, YSYEKL. There are 14 residues in the CDR3. CDR3 nucleotides: TGCGCCAGCAGCCAAGGGCATACCTCCTACGAGCAGTACTTC. It translates to CASSQGHTSYEQYF.

The chain has TRBV15 and TRBJ1-4; possibly TRBD1 for D (5 bases). Trimming took 6 bases from V and 5 from J, leaving 13 bases between them. Germline V lookup: CDR1 LNHNV, CDR2 YYDKDF (reference sequence). The CDR3 runs 14 residues. The CDR3 loop reads CATSRGGVNEKLFF. The DNA of the CDR3 is TGTGCCACCAGTAGGGGAGGCGTAAATGAAAAACTGTTTTTT. Supplemented by reference TRBV15 and TRBJ1-4, the full variable domain reads DAMVIQNPRYQVTQFGKPVTLSCSQTLNHNVMYWYQQKSSQAPKLLFHYYDKDFNNEADTPDNFQSRRPNTSFCFLDIRSPGLGDTAMYLCATSRGGVNEKLFFGSGTQLSVL.

The chain has TRBV6-2 or TRBV6-3 and TRBJ2-7; D is uncertain. V lost 2 bases to trimming and J lost 3 bases, with 8 bases between them. CDR1 and CDR2 from the germline V gene are MNHEY and SVGEGT. The CDR3 runs 13 residues. CDR3 protein: CASSYVKYYEQYF. As DNA, the CDR3 is TGTGCCAGCAGTTACGTAAAATACTACGAGCAGTACTTC.

The rearrangement joins TRBV3-1 (or the pseudogene TRBV3-2) to TRBJ2-3, with 8 bases identical to TRBD2. The germline CDR1 and CDR2 sequences are LGHDT and YNNKEL (reference sequence). Losses at the gene ends were 1 base for V and 5 bases for J; bases not matched to a gene: 8. The CDR3 has 16 amino acids. The chain's CDR3 is CASSQGYGREGDTQYF. The CDR3 bases are TGTGCCAGCAGCCAAGGGTACGGGAGGGAGGGAGATACGCAGTATTTT.

This chain uses TRBV28 with TRBJ1-2; a weak D match, TRBD1 (6 bases). The V end was cut by 10 bases, the J end by 5 bases, with 14 bases between. This CDR3 has 12 amino acids. Germline CDR1 MDHEN, CDR2 SYDVKM. The CDR3 DNA reads TGTGCCACCTCTGGACAGCGTTATGGCTACACCTTC. This gives the protein CATSGQRYGYTF.

The chain has TRBV4-1 and TRBJ2-2; 9 bases are a match to TRBD2. This CDR3 has 18 residues. The germline V gene has CDR1 MGHRA and CDR2 YSYEKL. The V and J ends lost 3 bases and 7 bases, in that order; junction bases with no gene match: 15. In nucleotides, the CDR3 is TGCGCCAGCAGCCAGGGGGGTGGAACTAGCGGGTCGGGCGGGGAGCTGTTTTTT. It translates to CASSQGGGTSGSGGELFF.

The chain recombines TRBV13 with TRBJ2-1, with 7 positions matching TRBD2. V lost 4 bases and J lost 0; bases outside the gene matches: 6. The CDR3 spans 16 residues. From germline, CDR1 is PRHDT and CDR2 FYEKMQ (reference sequence). Here the CDR3 DNA reads TGTGCCAGCAGCTACCTAGGACTAGACTCCTACAATGAGCAGTTCTTC. Its protein is CASSYLGLDSYNEQFF.

The gene calls are TRBV5-5 and TRBJ1-5; unclear D gene. Germline V gene data show CDR1 as SGHKS and CDR2 as YYEKEE (reference sequence). V was cut by 5 bases and J by 0 bases, with 12 bases left in between. The CDR3 contains 15 residues. The DNA of the CDR3 is TGTGCCAGCAGGGCTACAGCTTATAGCAATCAGCCCCAGCATTTT. Translated, it gives CASRATAYSNQPQHF.